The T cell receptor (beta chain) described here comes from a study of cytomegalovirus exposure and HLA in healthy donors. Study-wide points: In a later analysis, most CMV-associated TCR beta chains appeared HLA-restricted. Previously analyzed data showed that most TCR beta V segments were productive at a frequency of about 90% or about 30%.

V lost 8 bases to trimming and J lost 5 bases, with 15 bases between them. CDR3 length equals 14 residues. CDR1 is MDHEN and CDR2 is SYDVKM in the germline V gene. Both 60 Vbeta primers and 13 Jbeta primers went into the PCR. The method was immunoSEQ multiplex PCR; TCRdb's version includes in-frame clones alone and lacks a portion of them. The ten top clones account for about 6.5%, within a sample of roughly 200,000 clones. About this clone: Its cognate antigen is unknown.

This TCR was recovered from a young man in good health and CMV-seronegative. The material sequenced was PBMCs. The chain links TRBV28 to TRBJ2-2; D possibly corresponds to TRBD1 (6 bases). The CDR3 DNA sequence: TGTGCCAGCCTCTTTCCGGGGACAACCGGGGAGCTGTTTTTT. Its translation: CASLFPGTTGELFF.